One and the same sample provided the 27 T cell receptor beta chains below, sequenced in a study of regulatory T cells in long-lasting Graves disease. Time point noted: persistent/refractory GD, antithyroid drugs over 5 years with positive TRAb. Researchers made the TCR library from RNA that was extracted from PBMCs. Investigators prepared the TCR beta libraries by applying iRepertoire HTBI primers and Arm-PCR of CDR3 regions. TCRdb used MiXCR to reprocess the multiplex PCR reads, holding one entry per CDR3 protein. The sample includes approximately 350,000 distinct CDR3 sequences, approximately 23% of them seen just once. The sample was peripheral blood mononuclear cells (PBMCs), taken when the disease was refractory, from a patient treated with antithyroid drugs. These receptors originate from a woman between 40 and 55 years old with Graves disease.

The rearrangement uses TRBV5-6 and TRBJ1-1; unclear D gene. Per germline, CDR1 SGHDT and CDR2 YYEEEE. The CDR3 runs 15 residues. Trimming cost V 4 bases and J 2 bases, with 15 bases left between them. Here the CDR3 reads CASSQDIQLNTEAFF. CDR3 in DNA: TGTGCCAGCAGCCAAGACATACAGCTTAACACTGAAGCTTTCTTT.

There are many counts of this clonotype. The rearrangement uses TRBV28 and TRBJ2-7; the match to TRBD1 covers 7 bases. V was clipped by 5 bases and J by 4 bases; unmatched bases: 14. This CDR3 contains 16 residues. Germline CDR1 MDHEN, CDR2 SYDVKM. CDR3 sequence reads: CASSTPSQGVSYEQYF. The DNA for the CDR3 is TGTGCCAGCAGTACCCCTAGCCAGGGGGTGTCGTACGAGCAGTACTTC.

V is TRBV2 and J is TRBJ2-1; tentatively, D is TRBD2 (5 bases). This CDR3 spans 16 amino acids. Trimming took 0 bases from V and 3 from J, leaving 12 bases between them. Per germline, CDR1 SNHLY and CDR2 FYNNEI. The CDR3 DNA follows: TGTGCCAGCAGTGAAGCCGCGTCTAGCCTCTACAATGAGCAGTTCTTC. The encoded protein is CASSEAASSLYNEQFF. Based on the CDR3 plus reference TRBV2 and TRBJ2-1, the full variable domain is EPEVTQTPSHQVTQMGQEVILRCVPISNHLYFYWYRQILGQKVEFLVSFYNNEISEKSEIFDDQFSVERPDGSNFTLKIRSTKLEDSAMYFCASSEAASSLYNEQFFGPGTRLTVL.

The table lists this clonotype with a few counts. The chain employs TRBV12-3 or TRBV12-4 and TRBJ1-5, with 10 bases matching TRBD1. V lost 2 bases and J lost 6; bases outside the gene matches: 10. The CDR3 runs to 17 residues. The CDR3 is CASSLLATGGASQPQHF. In nucleotides, the CDR3 is TGTGCCAGCAGTTTATTGGCGACAGGGGGCGCGAGTCAGCCCCAGCATTTT.

Worth noting for this clonotype: This clone may be a read error of a much larger clone one base away. The rearrangement joins TRBV6-2 or TRBV6-3 to TRBJ1-1; D remains ambiguous. This CDR3 has 14 residues. Deletions cut 7 bases from V and 5 bases from J, with 17 bases between. Germline loops: CDR1 MNHEY, CDR2 SVGEGT. The DNA of the CDR3 is TGTGCCAGCACCCTGATAGGGCTTGTTACTGAAGCTTTCTTT. The encoded protein is CASTLIGLVTEAFF.

Many counts were recorded for this clonotype. This chain uses TRBV28 with TRBJ2-4; D may correspond to TRBD1 or TRBD2 (5 bases each). Germline V gene lookup returns CDR1 MDHEN and CDR2 SYDVKM. The germline V and J ends were trimmed by 7 bases and 3 bases, with 19 bases remaining between them. This CDR3 spans 16 amino acids. CDR3 protein: CASNPGGGFVKNIQYF. The CDR3 DNA sequence: TGTGCCAGCAATCCGGGTGGGGGATTTGTCAAAAACATTCAGTACTTC.

This clonotype was recorded at least ten times. The chain has TRBV6-1 and TRBJ1-6, with a tentative D call TRBD1 (5 bases). V shed 9 bases and J shed 8 bases, with 11 bases lying between them. The V gene's germline CDR1 is MNHNS and CDR2 SASEGT. This CDR3 region has 12 residues. The CDR3 coding sequence is TGTGCCAGTGGCAGGGATCATTCACCCCTCCACTTT. It encodes CASGRDHSPLHF.

This clonotype was counted many times. This sequence joins TRBV15 and TRBJ2-1, with TRBD1 as a possible D gene (5 bases). V gave up 3 bases and J gave up 3 bases, with 15 bases separating them. This CDR3 region has 16 residues. Germline V gene sequence: CDR1 LNHNV, CDR2 YYDKDF (reference sequence). The CDR3 here is CATSRSNRPNYNEQFF. The CDR3 DNA reads as TGTGCCACCAGCAGGTCTAACAGGCCTAACTACAATGAGCAGTTCTTC.

This clonotype was detected ten times or more. The CDR3 is CASSSWVGGYTF. The CDR3 DNA reads as TGTGCCAGCAGCAGTTGGGTCGGAGGCTACACCTTC. The gene calls are TRBV7-9 and TRBJ1-2; D gene ambiguous. There are 12 residues in the CDR3. The ends were cut back, 5 bases at V and 8 bases at J, with 12 bases in the middle. The germline gives CDR1 SEHNR, CDR2 FQNEAQ (reference sequence).

V gene TRBV20-1 combines with J gene TRBJ1-1; D might be TRBD1 (6 bases). Germline V gives CDR1 DFQATT, CDR2 SNEGSKA (reference sequence). The ends were cut back, 1 base at V and 6 bases at J, with 12 bases in the middle. This CDR3 is 13 amino acids long. CDR3 nucleotides: TGCAGTGCTAGAGTTTTAAACAGGGCTGAAGCTTTCTTT. Amino acid sequence: CSARVLNRAEAFF.

This clonotype occurred a few times. V usage is TRBV19 and J usage is TRBJ1-4; D is uncertain. CDR3 length: 11 amino acids. Germline V gene lookup returns CDR1 LNHDA and CDR2 SQIVND (reference sequence). V lost 7 bases and J 7 bases, leaving 7 bases between the germline ends. CDR3 sequence reads: CASNSGEKLFF. CDR3 in DNA: TGTGCCAGTAATTCTGGTGAAAAACTGTTTTTT.

This clonotype was detected many times. The chain links TRBV7-8 to TRBJ1-2, with TRBD1 matching 7 bases. V was clipped by 4 bases and J by 5 bases; unmatched bases: 10. The CDR3 sequence is 15 residues long. The germline V gene encodes CDR1 SGHVS and CDR2 FQNEAQ. CDR3 loop: CASSSRNRDSYGYTF. The CDR3 DNA reads TGTGCCAGCAGCTCCCGTAACAGGGACAGTTATGGCTACACCTTC.

The chain is built from TRBV7-9 and TRBJ1-2; 8 positions agree with TRBD1. Unmatched junction bases numbered 8, after V lost 5 bases and J lost 6 bases. The CDR3 has 14 amino acids. Germline assignment: CDR1 SEHNR and CDR2 FQNEAQ (reference sequence). Here the CDR3 DNA reads TGTGCCAGCAGCGTACGACAGGGGAGGGATGGCTACACCTTC. Amino acids: CASSVRQGRDGYTF.

As concerns this clonotype: At one end, the junction sequence differs from germline, possibly due to a read error. V is TRBV5-1 and J is TRBJ1-2, with D perhaps TRBD1 (6 bases). The CDR3 consists of 15 residues. CDR1 SGHRS and CDR2 YFSETQ come from the germline V gene. In nucleotides, the CDR3 is TGTGCCAGCAGCCCCAGGACAGCGACTATATATGGCTACACCTTC. Encoded protein: CASSPRTATIYGYTF.

This clonotype was picked up many times. The rearrangement uses TRBV28 and TRBJ1-5, with unresolved D. Trimming cost V 2 bases and J 0 bases, with 8 bases left between them. The germline V gene encodes CDR1 MDHEN and CDR2 SYDVKM. The CDR3 sequence is 15 residues long. The CDR3 protein is CASSLARYSNQPQHF. Here the CDR3 DNA reads TGTGCCAGCAGTTTAGCCAGATATAGCAATCAGCCCCAGCATTTT.

V gene TRBV6-2 or TRBV6-3 combines with J gene TRBJ1-1; no clear D. V was cut by 7 bases and J by 4 bases, with 4 bases left in between. This CDR3 contains 10 residues. CDR1 is MNHEY and CDR2 is SVGEGT in the germline V gene. CDR3 coding DNA: TGTGCCAGCAAATCCACTGAAGCTTTCTTT. Translated, it gives CASKSTEAFF.

The chain uses TRBV7-8 and TRBJ1-2; TRBD1 aligns across 9 bases. The CDR3 covers 15 residues. Germline V gives CDR1 SGHVS, CDR2 FQNEAQ. The V segment lost 0 bases and the J segment 5 bases; nucleotides outside the gene matches: 4. This CDR3 reads CASSLAGQGTYGYTF. The CDR3 DNA sequence: TGTGCCAGCAGCTTAGCGGGACAGGGAACGTATGGCTACACCTTC.

This chain joins TRBV7-6 and TRBJ2-5; D remains ambiguous. The CDR3 sequence is 13 residues long. Germline V gives CDR1 SGHVS, CDR2 FNYEAQ. The V and J ends lost 4 bases and 4 bases respectively, with 10 bases between them. The chain's CDR3 is CASSYNSGETQYF. The CDR3 nucleotides are TGTGCCAGCAGCTACAATTCGGGAGAGACCCAGTACTTC.

In its sample, this clonotype was seen a few times. The chain recombines TRBV20-1 with TRBJ1-6, with D perhaps matching TRBD1 (5 bases). Germline loops: CDR1 DFQATT, CDR2 SNEGSKA (reference sequence). The CDR3 runs to 13 residues. Trimming removed 6 bases from V and 0 bases from J, with 6 bases in between. In DNA form, the CDR3 reads TGCAGTGCCGGGACCTCCTATAATTCACCCCTCCACTTT. This gives the protein CSAGTSYNSPLHF.

The rearrangement links TRBV19 to TRBJ1-2; D possibly corresponds to TRBD1 (5 bases). The germline V and J ends were trimmed by 3 bases and 4 bases, with 21 bases remaining between them. Looked up from germline, CDR1 is LNHDA and CDR2 is SQIVND (reference sequence). The CDR3 length is 17 residues. The CDR3 DNA reads TGTGCCAGTAGTATTATACAGGCCCATGGGCTACTCTATGGCTACACCTTC. Its translation is CASSIIQAHGLLYGYTF.

This clonotype was observed a few times. The V call is TRBV20-1, the J call TRBJ2-5; D is possibly TRBD2 (5 bases). V dropped 0 bases and J dropped 9 bases, with 8 bases sitting between them. CDR1 and CDR2 (germline): DFQATT, SNEGSKA (reference sequence). This CDR3 has 11 amino acids. This CDR3 is CSAREAEAQYF. The CDR3 DNA reads as TGCAGTGCTAGAGAAGCGGAGGCCCAGTACTTC.

This clonotype was observed at least ten times. The chain combines TRBV20-1 with TRBJ2-5; TRBD2 matches 13 bases. CDR3 size: 15 residues. After removal of 0 bases from V and 4 bases from J, the junction contained 2 bases not matched to a gene. CDR1 and CDR2 (germline): DFQATT, SNEGSKA (reference sequence). CDR3 in amino acids: CSARDGLAGVETQYF. The CDR3 DNA is TGCAGTGCTAGAGATGGACTAGCGGGAGTAGAGACCCAGTACTTC.

The table lists this clonotype with many counts. This chain connects TRBV12-3 or TRBV12-4 to TRBJ1-4, with D unresolved. Trimming stripped 5 bases from V and 4 bases from J, with 11 bases between. CDR3 size: 14 residues. The CDR3, as DNA: TGTGCCAGCAGTACGAGGGCTCGTAATGAAAAACTGTTTTTT. Amino acid sequence: CASSTRARNEKLFF.

This clonotype was observed many times. This sequence joins TRBV28 and TRBJ1-5, with D maybe TRBD1 (5 bases). Germline values: CDR1 MDHEN, CDR2 SYDVKM. Trimming pared 7 bases from V and 3 bases from J, leaving 19 bases between. CDR3 length equals 16 residues. The CDR3 sequence: CASTYSTDTINQPQHF. The CDR3 DNA reads as TGTGCCAGCACGTATTCGACAGATACCATCAATCAGCCCCAGCATTTT.

This clonotype was observed at least ten times. This chain joins TRBV3-1 and TRBJ2-5; 8 bases are shared with TRBD2. CDR1 and CDR2 from the germline V gene are LGHDT and YNNKEL (reference sequence). Trimming removed 3 bases from V and 5 bases from J; junction bases left unmatched: 5. This CDR3 contains 14 residues. CDR3 residues: CASSQSGGQETQYF. In DNA, the CDR3 is TGTGCCAGCAGCCAGAGCGGGGGCCAGGAGACCCAGTACTTC.

This clonotype came up a few times. The J gene is TRBJ2-6, the V gene TRBV9; D possibly matches TRBD1 or TRBD2 (5 bases each). Germline V gene lookup returns CDR1 SGDLS and CDR2 YYNGEE. CDR3 length: 18 residues. Trimming removed 3 bases at V and 0 bases at J, with 16 bases between. For the CDR3, the DNA is TGTGCCAGCAGCGATGGAGGACACCTGCTCTCTGGGGCCAACGTCCTGACTTTC. It translates to CASSDGGHLLSGANVLTF. Based on the CDR3 plus reference TRBV9 and TRBJ2-6, the full variable domain is DSGVTQTPKHLITATGQRVTLRCSPRSGDLSVYWYQQSLDQGLQFLIQYYNGEERAKGNILERFSAQQFPDLHSELNLSSLELGDSALYFCASSDGGHLLSGANVLTFGAGSRLTVL.

In this sample, this clonotype turned up many times. The chain recombines TRBV7-2 with TRBJ2-5; maybe TRBD1 (6 bases). Looked up from germline, CDR1 is SGHTA and CDR2 is FQGNSA. V lost 4 bases and J lost 2, with 17 bases in between. The CDR3 is 16 residues long. The CDR3 sequence: CASSSGRGGLQETQYF. For the CDR3, the DNA is TGTGCCAGCAGCTCGGGGAGAGGGGGTTTACAAGAGACCCAGTACTTC.